The rows below give T cell receptor beta chains drawn from one sample of a study of graft-versus-host responses after intestinal transplantation. No antigens are known for them. The data were produced by immunoSEQ multiplex PCR, yet TCRdb's version contains in-frame clones alone and is incomplete. The data contain 71,000 or so clones, less than 95% of them seen just once; the ten biggest clones take up about 1.3%. The sequencing used unstimulated CD8+ T cells sorted from spleen or lymph node cells, collected before intestinal transplant. The origin of the receptors is a human donor who received an intestinal transplant. Both conserved end residues are part of each CDR3. The order of the fields is CDR3 length, D gene, J gene, V gene, clone size, CDR3 protein, CDR3 DNA. A D gene is named only where the DNA matches it firmly. Size is stated for part of the rows, as once, few or many counts, or as a class when the clone is expanded.

cdr3_length: 12; d_call: .; j_call: TRBJ1-1; v_call: TRBV4-1; clone_size: few; cdr3_aa: CASSRGPAEAFF; cdr3_nt: TGCGCCAGCAGCCGAGGGCCAGCCGAAGCTTTCTTT
cdr3_length: 16; d_call: TRBD2; j_call: TRBJ2-7; v_call: TRBV9; clone_size: .; cdr3_aa: CASSPRLSGGAYEQYF; cdr3_nt: TGTGCCAGCAGCCCTCGGTTAAGCGGGGGGGCGTACGAGCAGTACTTC
cdr3_length: 15; d_call: TRBD2; j_call: TRBJ2-1; v_call: TRBV5-6; clone_size: once; cdr3_aa: CASSLGSGDYNEQFF; cdr3_nt: TGTGCCAGCAGCTTGGGTAGCGGGGACTACAATGAGCAGTTCTTC
cdr3_length: 13; d_call: .; j_call: TRBJ1-1; v_call: TRBV10-3; clone_size: .; cdr3_aa: CAPFGKRNTEAFF; cdr3_nt: TGTGCCCCCTTCGGGAAACGGAACACTGAAGCTTTCTTT
cdr3_length: 17; d_call: TRBD2; j_call: TRBJ2-1; v_call: TRBV7-6; clone_size: .; cdr3_aa: CASSPGGSGGPNMEQFF; cdr3_nt: TGTGCCAGCAGCCCAGGGGGTAGCGGGGGGCCCAACATGGAGCAGTTCTTC
cdr3_length: 15; d_call: .; j_call: TRBJ1-5; v_call: TRBV11-3; clone_size: .; cdr3_aa: CASSHMCREGQPQHF; cdr3_nt: TGTGCCAGCAGCCATATGTGCAGGGAGGGTCAGCCCCAGCATTTT
cdr3_length: 16; d_call: .; j_call: TRBJ2-5; v_call: TRBV5-6; clone_size: .; cdr3_aa: CASSFWAGRDQETQYF; cdr3_nt: TGTGCCAGCAGCTTTTGGGCAGGGCGAGACCAAGAGACCCAGTACTTC
cdr3_length: 18; d_call: .; j_call: TRBJ2-5; v_call: TRBV14; clone_size: .; cdr3_aa: CASSQLGGTGHDQETQYF; cdr3_nt: TGTGCCAGCAGCCAATTGGGGGGGACAGGCCACGACCAAGAGACCCAGTACTTC
cdr3_length: 16; d_call: .; j_call: TRBJ2-2; v_call: TRBV4-1; clone_size: .; cdr3_aa: CASSLTPRGNTGELFF; cdr3_nt: TGCGCCAGCAGCCTCACGCCCCGAGGGAACACCGGGGAGCTGTTTTTT
cdr3_length: 12; d_call: .; j_call: TRBJ2-7; v_call: TRBV5-5; clone_size: .; cdr3_aa: CASSGPPYEQYF; cdr3_nt: TGTGCCAGCAGCGGGCCCCCCTACGAGCAGTACTTC
cdr3_length: 12; d_call: TRBD1; j_call: TRBJ1-2; v_call: TRBV29-1; clone_size: .; cdr3_aa: CSVVTGFHGYTF; cdr3_nt: TGCAGCGTCGTGACAGGGTTCCATGGCTACACCTTC
cdr3_length: 16; d_call: .; j_call: TRBJ1-4; v_call: TRBV9; clone_size: .; cdr3_aa: CASSVAGAGHNEKLFF; cdr3_nt: TGTGCCAGCAGCGTAGCTGGGGCAGGACATAATGAAAAACTGTTTTTT
cdr3_length: 15; d_call: TRBD1; j_call: TRBJ1-1; v_call: TRBV4-1; clone_size: .; cdr3_aa: CASSHKDRGYTEAFF; cdr3_nt: TGCGCCAGCAGCCACAAGGACAGGGGATACACTGAAGCTTTCTTT
cdr3_length: 15; d_call: .; j_call: TRBJ2-7; v_call: TRBV19; clone_size: .; cdr3_aa: CASSIDLGGNYEQYF; cdr3_nt: TGTGCCAGTAGTATAGATCTGGGGGGAAACTACGAGCAGTACTTC
cdr3_length: 15; d_call: .; j_call: TRBJ1-1; v_call: TRBV19; clone_size: .; cdr3_aa: CASIFRGGENTEAFF; cdr3_nt: TGTGCCAGTATTTTTCGGGGGGGGGAGAACACTGAAGCTTTCTTT
cdr3_length: 16; d_call: TRBD1; j_call: TRBJ2-2; v_call: TRBV6-6; clone_size: .; cdr3_aa: CASRNPDRVVTGELFF; cdr3_nt: TGTGCCAGCCGGAACCCGGACAGGGTCGTCACCGGGGAGCTGTTTTTT
cdr3_length: 15; d_call: .; j_call: TRBJ2-5; v_call: TRBV7-7; clone_size: .; cdr3_aa: CASSLVLGAQETQYF; cdr3_nt: TGTGCTAGCAGCTTAGTTCTAGGCGCACAAGAGACCCAGTACTTC
cdr3_length: 14; d_call: .; j_call: TRBJ1-6; v_call: TRBV7-8; clone_size: .; cdr3_aa: CASSPLGGASPLHF; cdr3_nt: TGTGCCAGCAGCCCTCTGGGCGGGGCCTCCCCCCTCCACTTT
cdr3_length: 12; d_call: .; j_call: TRBJ1-1; v_call: TRBV5-4; clone_size: .; cdr3_aa: CASSSPGEYAFF; cdr3_nt: TGTGCCAGCAGCTCCCCGGGGGAGTACGCTTTCTTT
cdr3_length: 14; d_call: .; j_call: TRBJ1-1; v_call: TRBV15; clone_size: .; cdr3_aa: CATSSPLGDTEAFF; cdr3_nt: TGTGCCACCAGCTCCCCTCTCGGGGACACTGAAGCTTTCTTT
cdr3_length: 14; d_call: .; j_call: TRBJ1-5; v_call: TRBV5-6; clone_size: .; cdr3_aa: CASSLSPSNQPQHF; cdr3_nt: TGTGCCAGCAGCTTGTCTCCGTCCAATCAGCCCCAGCATTTT
cdr3_length: 13; d_call: TRBD1; j_call: TRBJ1-1; v_call: TRBV6-5; clone_size: few; cdr3_aa: CASGRGPNTEAFF; cdr3_nt: TGTGCCAGCGGAAGGGGGCCGAACACTGAAGCTTTCTTT
cdr3_length: 17; d_call: TRBD2; j_call: TRBJ2-1; v_call: TRBV5-6; clone_size: .; cdr3_aa: CASSLVQTRGGHNEQFF; cdr3_nt: TGTGCCAGCAGCTTGGTGCAGACTCGCGGGGGTCATAATGAGCAGTTCTTC
cdr3_length: 15; d_call: .; j_call: TRBJ2-7; v_call: TRBV4-1; clone_size: few; cdr3_aa: CASSQGRGSSYEQYF; cdr3_nt: TGCGCCAGCAGCCAAGGGAGGGGCAGCTCCTACGAGCAGTACTTC
cdr3_length: 14; d_call: .; j_call: TRBJ2-3; v_call: TRBV2; clone_size: .; cdr3_aa: CASETRGGTDTQYF; cdr3_nt: TGTGCCAGTGAGACCCGAGGCGGCACAGATACGCAGTATTTT
cdr3_length: 12; d_call: .; j_call: TRBJ1-2; v_call: TRBV29-1; clone_size: .; cdr3_aa: CSVSEGYYGYTF; cdr3_nt: TGCAGCGTCTCCGAGGGTTACTATGGCTACACCTTC
cdr3_length: 16; d_call: TRBD2; j_call: TRBJ2-1; v_call: TRBV27; clone_size: .; cdr3_aa: CASTPLGRGDGNEQFF; cdr3_nt: TGTGCCAGCACCCCACTGGGACGGGGGGATGGGAATGAGCAGTTCTTC
cdr3_length: 14; d_call: .; j_call: TRBJ1-5; v_call: TRBV7-6; clone_size: once; cdr3_aa: CASSLLGGNQPQHF; cdr3_nt: TGTGCCAGCAGCTTACTCGGGGGTAATCAGCCCCAGCATTTT
cdr3_length: 15; d_call: .; j_call: TRBJ1-3; v_call: TRBV9; clone_size: .; cdr3_aa: CASSVDPGSGNTIYF; cdr3_nt: TGTGCCAGCAGCGTAGATCCGGGCTCTGGAAACACCATATATTTT
cdr3_length: 12; d_call: .; j_call: TRBJ2-1; v_call: TRBV7-9; clone_size: once; cdr3_aa: CASSPGANEQFF; cdr3_nt: TGTGCCAGCAGCCCGGGTGCCAATGAGCAGTTCTTC
cdr3_length: 13; d_call: .; j_call: TRBJ2-7; v_call: TRBV5-6; clone_size: .; cdr3_aa: CASSWGQSYEQYF; cdr3_nt: TGTGCCAGCAGCTGGGGGCAATCCTACGAGCAGTACTTC
cdr3_length: 13; d_call: .; j_call: TRBJ1-1; v_call: TRBV5-5; clone_size: .; cdr3_aa: CASTRGGNTEAFF; cdr3_nt: TGTGCCAGCACCCGGGGTGGTAACACTGAAGCTTTCTTT
cdr3_length: 16; d_call: TRBD1; j_call: TRBJ1-2; v_call: TRBV7-9; clone_size: .; cdr3_aa: CASSFGSRTGEDGYTF; cdr3_nt: TGTGCCAGCAGCTTCGGCTCTCGAACAGGGGAAGATGGCTACACCTTC
cdr3_length: 12; d_call: .; j_call: TRBJ2-7; v_call: TRBV29-1; clone_size: .; cdr3_aa: CSVEDRVHEQYF; cdr3_nt: TGCAGCGTTGAAGACAGGGTCCACGAGCAGTACTTC
cdr3_length: 16; d_call: TRBD2; j_call: TRBJ2-1; v_call: TRBV6-5; clone_size: once; cdr3_aa: CASSYEGLAGVREQFF; cdr3_nt: TGTGCCAGCAGTTACGAAGGACTAGCGGGGGTGCGTGAGCAGTTCTTC
cdr3_length: 13; d_call: .; j_call: TRBJ2-7; v_call: TRBV2; clone_size: .; cdr3_aa: CASSVGGSYEQYF; cdr3_nt: TGTGCCAGCAGTGTCGGCGGTTCCTACGAGCAGTACTTC